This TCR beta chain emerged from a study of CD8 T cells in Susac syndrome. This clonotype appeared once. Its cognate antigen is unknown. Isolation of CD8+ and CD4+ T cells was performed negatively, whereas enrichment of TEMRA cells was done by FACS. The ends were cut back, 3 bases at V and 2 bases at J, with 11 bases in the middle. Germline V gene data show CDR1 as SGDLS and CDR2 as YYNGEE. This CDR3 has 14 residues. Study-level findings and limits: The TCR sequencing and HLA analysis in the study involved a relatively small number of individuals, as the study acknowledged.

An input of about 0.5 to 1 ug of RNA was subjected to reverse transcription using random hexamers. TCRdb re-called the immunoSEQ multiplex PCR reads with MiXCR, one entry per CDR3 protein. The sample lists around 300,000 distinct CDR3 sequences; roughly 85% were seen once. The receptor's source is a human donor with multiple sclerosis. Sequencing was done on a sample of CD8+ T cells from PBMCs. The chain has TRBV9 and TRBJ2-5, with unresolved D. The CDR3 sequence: CASSALQFQETQYF. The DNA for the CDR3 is TGTGCCAGCAGCGCCTTACAGTTTCAAGAGACCCAGTACTTC. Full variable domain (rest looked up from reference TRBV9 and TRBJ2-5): DSGVTQTPKHLITATGQRVTLRCSPRSGDLSVYWYQQSLDQGLQFLIQYYNGEERAKGNILERFSAQQFPDLHSELNLSSLELGDSALYFCASSALQFQETQYFGPGTRLLVL.